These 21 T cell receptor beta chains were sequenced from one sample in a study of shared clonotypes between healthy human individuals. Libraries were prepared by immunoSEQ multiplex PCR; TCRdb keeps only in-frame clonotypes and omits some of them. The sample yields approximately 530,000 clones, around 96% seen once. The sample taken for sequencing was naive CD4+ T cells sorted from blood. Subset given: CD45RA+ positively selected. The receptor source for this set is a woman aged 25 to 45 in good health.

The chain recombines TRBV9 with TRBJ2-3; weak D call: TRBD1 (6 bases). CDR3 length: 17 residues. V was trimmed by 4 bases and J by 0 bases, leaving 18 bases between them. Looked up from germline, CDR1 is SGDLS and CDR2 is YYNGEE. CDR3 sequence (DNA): TGTGCCAGCAGCCCCAGAGGACAGCACCTTAGCACAGATACGCAGTATTTT. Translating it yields CASSPRGQHLSTDTQYF. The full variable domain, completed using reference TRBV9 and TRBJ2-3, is DSGVTQTPKHLITATGQRVTLRCSPRSGDLSVYWYQQSLDQGLQFLIQYYNGEERAKGNILERFSAQQFPDLHSELNLSSLELGDSALYFCASSPRGQHLSTDTQYFGPGTRLTVL.

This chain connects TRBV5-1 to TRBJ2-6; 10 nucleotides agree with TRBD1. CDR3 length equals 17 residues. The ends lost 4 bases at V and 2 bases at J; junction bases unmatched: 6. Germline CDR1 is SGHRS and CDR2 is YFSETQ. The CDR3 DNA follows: TGCGCCAGCAGCATTTCCGGGACAGGGGCTGGGGCCAACGTCCTGACTTTC. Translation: CASSISGTGAGANVLTF. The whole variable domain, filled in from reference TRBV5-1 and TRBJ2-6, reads KAGVTQTPRYLIKTRGQQVTLSCSPISGHRSVSWYQQTPGQGLQFLFEYFSETQRNKGNFPGRFSGRQFSNSRSEMNVSTLELGDSALYLCASSISGTGAGANVLTFGAGSRLTVL.

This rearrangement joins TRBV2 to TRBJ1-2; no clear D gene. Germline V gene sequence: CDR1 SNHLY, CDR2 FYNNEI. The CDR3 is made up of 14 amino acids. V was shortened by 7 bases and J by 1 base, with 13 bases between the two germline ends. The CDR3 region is CASTTSGSNYGYTF. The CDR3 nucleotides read TGTGCCAGCACAACCTCGGGGAGTAACTATGGCTACACCTTC. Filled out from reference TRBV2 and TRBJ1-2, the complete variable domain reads EPEVTQTPSHQVTQMGQEVILRCVPISNHLYFYWYRQILGQKVEFLVSFYNNEISEKSEIFDDQFSVERPDGSNFTLKIRSTKLEDSAMYFCASTTSGSNYGYTFGSGTRLTVV.

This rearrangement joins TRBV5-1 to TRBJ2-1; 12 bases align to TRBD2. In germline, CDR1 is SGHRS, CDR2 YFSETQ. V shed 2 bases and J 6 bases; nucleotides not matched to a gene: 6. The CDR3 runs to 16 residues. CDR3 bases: TGCGCCAGCAGCTTTACTAGCGGGAGGATCTTCAATGAGCAGTTCTTC. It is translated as CASSFTSGRIFNEQFF.

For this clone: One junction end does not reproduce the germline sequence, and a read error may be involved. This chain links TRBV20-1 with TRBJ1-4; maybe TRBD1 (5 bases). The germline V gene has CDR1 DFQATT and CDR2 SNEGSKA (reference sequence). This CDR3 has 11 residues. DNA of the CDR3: TGCAGTGCTAAAGAGGGACGGGAAAACCCTTTT. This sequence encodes CSAKEGRENPF.

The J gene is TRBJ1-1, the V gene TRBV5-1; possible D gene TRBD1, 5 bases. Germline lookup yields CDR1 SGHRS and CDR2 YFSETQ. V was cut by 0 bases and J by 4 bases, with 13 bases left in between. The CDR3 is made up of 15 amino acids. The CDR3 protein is CASSLGQSVGTEAFF. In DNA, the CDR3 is TGCGCCAGCAGCTTGGGACAGTCGGTTGGCACTGAAGCTTTCTTT.

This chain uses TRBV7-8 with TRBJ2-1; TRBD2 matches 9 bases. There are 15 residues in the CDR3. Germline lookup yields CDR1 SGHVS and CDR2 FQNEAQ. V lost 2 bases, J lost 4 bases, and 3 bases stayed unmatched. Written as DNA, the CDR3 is TGTGCCAGCAGCTTACGCCTAGCGGGGTACAATGAGCAGTTCTTC. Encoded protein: CASSLRLAGYNEQFF.

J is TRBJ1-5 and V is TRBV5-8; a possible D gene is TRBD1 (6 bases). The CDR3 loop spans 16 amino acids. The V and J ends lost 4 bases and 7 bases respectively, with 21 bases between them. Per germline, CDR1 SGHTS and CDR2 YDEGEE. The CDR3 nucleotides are TGTGCCAGCAGCAGCGGGACACCGGGTGGAAGACAGCCCCAGCATTTT. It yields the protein CASSSGTPGGRQPQHF.

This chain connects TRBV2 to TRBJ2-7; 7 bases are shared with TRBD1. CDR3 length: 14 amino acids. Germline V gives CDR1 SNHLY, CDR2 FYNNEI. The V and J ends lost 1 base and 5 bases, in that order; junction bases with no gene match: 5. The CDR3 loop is CASSEDRGVDEQYF. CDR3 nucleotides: TGTGCCAGCAGTGAAGACAGGGGAGTTGACGAGCAGTACTTC.

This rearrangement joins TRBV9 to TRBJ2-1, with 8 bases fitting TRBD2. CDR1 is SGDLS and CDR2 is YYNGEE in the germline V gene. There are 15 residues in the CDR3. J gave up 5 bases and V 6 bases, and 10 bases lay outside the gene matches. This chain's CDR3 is CASKPQVAGNNEQFF. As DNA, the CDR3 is TGTGCCAGCAAACCCCAGGTAGCGGGGAACAATGAGCAGTTCTTC.

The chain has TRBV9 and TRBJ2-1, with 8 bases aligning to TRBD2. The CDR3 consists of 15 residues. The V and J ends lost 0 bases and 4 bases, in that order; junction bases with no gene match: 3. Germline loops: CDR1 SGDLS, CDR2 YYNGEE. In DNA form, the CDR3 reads TGTGCCAGCAGCGTAGCTAGCGGGCCTTACAATGAGCAGTTCTTC. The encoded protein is CASSVASGPYNEQFF. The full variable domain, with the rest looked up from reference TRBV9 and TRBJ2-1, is DSGVTQTPKHLITATGQRVTLRCSPRSGDLSVYWYQQSLDQGLQFLIQYYNGEERAKGNILERFSAQQFPDLHSELNLSSLELGDSALYFCASSVASGPYNEQFFGPGTRLTVL.

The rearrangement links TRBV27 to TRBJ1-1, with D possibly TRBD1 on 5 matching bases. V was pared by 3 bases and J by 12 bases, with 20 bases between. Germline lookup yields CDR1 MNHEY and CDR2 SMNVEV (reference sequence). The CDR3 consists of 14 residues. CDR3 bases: TGTGCCAGCAGTTTGGCGGAGGGGTTAAGCGGGACTTTCTTT. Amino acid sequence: CASSLAEGLSGTFF.

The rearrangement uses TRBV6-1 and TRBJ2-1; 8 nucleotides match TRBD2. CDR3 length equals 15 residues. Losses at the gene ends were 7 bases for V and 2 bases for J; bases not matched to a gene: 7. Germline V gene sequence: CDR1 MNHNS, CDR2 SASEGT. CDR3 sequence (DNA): TGTGCCAGCAAAGTAGCGGGACGAACCTACAATGAGCAGTTCTTC. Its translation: CASKVAGRTYNEQFF.

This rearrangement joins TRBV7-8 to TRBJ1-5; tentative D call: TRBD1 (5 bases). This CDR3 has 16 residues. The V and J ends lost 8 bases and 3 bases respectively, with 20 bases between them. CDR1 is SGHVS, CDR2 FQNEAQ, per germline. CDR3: CASGGSLRGYNQPQHF. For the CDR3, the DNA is TGTGCCAGCGGGGGATCACTCCGGGGCTACAATCAGCCCCAGCATTTT.

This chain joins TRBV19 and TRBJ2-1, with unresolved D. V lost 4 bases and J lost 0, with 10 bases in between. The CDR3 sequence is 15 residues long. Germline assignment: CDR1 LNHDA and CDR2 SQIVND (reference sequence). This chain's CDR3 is CASSNTPYSYNEQFF. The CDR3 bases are TGTGCCAGTAGTAACACCCCCTACTCCTACAATGAGCAGTTCTTC. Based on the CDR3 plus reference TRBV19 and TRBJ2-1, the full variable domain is DGGITQSPKYLFRKEGQNVTLSCEQNLNHDAMYWYRQDPGQGLRLIYYSQIVNDFQKGDIAEGYSVSREKKESFPLTVTSAQKNPTAFYLCASSNTPYSYNEQFFGPGTRLTVL.

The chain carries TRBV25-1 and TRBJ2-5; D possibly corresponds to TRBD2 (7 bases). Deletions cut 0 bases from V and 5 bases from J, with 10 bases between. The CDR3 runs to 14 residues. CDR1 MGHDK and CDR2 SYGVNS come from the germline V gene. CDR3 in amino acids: CASSEYKGGETQYF. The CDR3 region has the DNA TGTGCCAGCAGTGAATATAAGGGGGGGGAGACCCAGTACTTC.

The DNA of the CDR3 is TGTGCCAGTAGTAGGGACAGAAAATACCTTTCATCTGCCAAAAACATTCAGTACTTC. This sequence encodes CASSRDRKYLSSAKNIQYF. The chain employs TRBV19 and TRBJ2-4; 7 bases map to TRBD1. This CDR3 has 19 residues. Per germline, CDR1 LNHDA and CDR2 SQIVND (reference sequence). V lost 4 bases, J lost 1 base, and 16 bases stayed unmatched.

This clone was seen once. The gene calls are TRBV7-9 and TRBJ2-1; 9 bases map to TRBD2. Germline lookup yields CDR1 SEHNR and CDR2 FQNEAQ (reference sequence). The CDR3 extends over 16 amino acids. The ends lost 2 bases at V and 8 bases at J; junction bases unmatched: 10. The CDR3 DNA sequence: TGTGCCAGCAGCTTACCGGGACTAGCAGCGAGCGATGAGCAGTTCTTC. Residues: CASSLPGLAASDEQFF.

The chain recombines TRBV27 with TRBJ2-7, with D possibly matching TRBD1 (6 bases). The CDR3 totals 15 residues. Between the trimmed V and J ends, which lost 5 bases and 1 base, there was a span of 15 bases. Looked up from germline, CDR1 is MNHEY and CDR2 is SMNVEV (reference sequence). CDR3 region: CASSPGDHQSYEQYF. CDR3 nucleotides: TGTGCCAGCAGTCCAGGGGATCATCAATCCTACGAGCAGTACTTC.

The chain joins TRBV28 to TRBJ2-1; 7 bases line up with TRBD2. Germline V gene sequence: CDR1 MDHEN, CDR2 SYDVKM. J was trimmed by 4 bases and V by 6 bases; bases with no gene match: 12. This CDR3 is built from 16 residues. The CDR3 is CASSVRAGVSYNEQFF. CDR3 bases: TGTGCCAGCAGCGTCCGGGCGGGAGTAAGTTACAATGAGCAGTTCTTC.

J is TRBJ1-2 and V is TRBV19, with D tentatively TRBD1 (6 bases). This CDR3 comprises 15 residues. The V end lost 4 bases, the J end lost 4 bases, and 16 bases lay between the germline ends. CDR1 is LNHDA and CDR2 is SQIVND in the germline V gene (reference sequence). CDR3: CASSKDSLMLYGYTF. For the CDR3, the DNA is TGTGCCAGTAGTAAGGACAGTCTTATGCTCTATGGCTACACCTTC.